Shown below are 18 T cell receptor beta chains from a single sample sequenced in a study of blood T cell repertoires in COVID-19. This table comes from immunoSEQ multiplex PCR, and its TCRdb copy is limited to in-frame clones, with some not included. The sample has some 120,000 clones; over 85% are singletons. The sequencing input was peripheral blood. Receptors were obtained from a man aged 60 to 69 with COVID-19, enrolled during active disease.

The J gene is TRBJ2-2, the V gene TRBV9, with TRBD2 matching 7 bases. The V and J ends lost 0 bases and 4 bases, in that order; junction bases with no gene match: 3. The CDR3 totals 15 residues. Germline assignment: CDR1 SGDLS and CDR2 YYNGEE. CDR3 sequence reads: CASSVVGGSTGELFF. CDR3 in DNA: TGTGCCAGCAGCGTAGTCGGGGGGAGCACCGGGGAGCTGTTTTTT.

This clone was seen once. This chain links TRBV6-6 with TRBJ2-7; 8 bases are shared with TRBD1. This CDR3 has 14 amino acids. Germline V gene lookup returns CDR1 MNHNY and CDR2 SVGAGI (reference sequence). Trimming cost V 6 bases and J 2 bases; bases outside gene matches: 6. CDR3 bases: TGTGCCAGCAGCCCGCCAGGGGGCACCTACGAGCAGTACTTC. Amino acid sequence: CASSPPGGTYEQYF.

The chain combines TRBV27 with TRBJ1-1, with 8 bases that match TRBD1. Germline V lookup: CDR1 MNHEY, CDR2 SMNVEV (reference sequence). CDR3 length: 12 amino acids. V shed 6 bases and J 6 bases; nucleotides not matched to a gene: 3. The CDR3 spells CASRTGASEAFF. Written as DNA, the CDR3 is TGTGCCAGCAGGACAGGGGCGTCTGAAGCTTTCTTT.

The gene calls are TRBV24-1 and TRBJ2-1, with D possibly matching TRBD2 (5 bases). Germline V gene data show CDR1 as KGHDR and CDR2 as SFDVKD. This CDR3 is built from 13 residues. The V and J ends lost 2 bases and 6 bases respectively, with 7 bases between them. As DNA, the CDR3 is TGTGCCACCAGTGATTGGGAGTTCAATGAGCAGTTCTTC. Protein sequence: CATSDWEFNEQFF.

The V call is TRBV11-2, the J call TRBJ2-1, with TRBD2 matching 7 bases. V trimming: 4 bases; J trimming: 8 bases; junction bases outside the gene matches: 14. The germline V gene encodes CDR1 SGHAT and CDR2 FQNNGV. This CDR3 is 16 amino acids long. CDR3 sequence: CASSSSGWREYHEQFF. The CDR3 DNA sequence: TGTGCCAGCAGCTCATCCGGGTGGCGGGAGTACCATGAGCAGTTCTTC.

The chain links TRBV19 to TRBJ1-1; 7 bases map to TRBD1. The germline gives CDR1 LNHDA, CDR2 SQIVND (reference sequence). With 3 bases clipped from V and 4 bases from J, the junction kept 5 bases outside the gene matches. The CDR3 extends over 14 amino acids. As DNA, the CDR3 is TGTGCCAGTAGTATCCTGGGACAGACCACTGAAGCTTTCTTT. As protein: CASSILGQTTEAFF.

The V call is TRBV4-1, the J call TRBJ2-7; D is ambiguous. Between the trimmed V and J ends, which lost 4 bases and 0 bases, there was a span of 10 bases. The CDR3 has 14 amino acids. Germline CDR1 reads MGHRA; CDR2 reads YSYEKL. CDR3 sequence reads: CASSLLDVSYEQYF. The CDR3 DNA reads as TGCGCCAGCAGCCTCCTAGATGTCTCCTACGAGCAGTACTTC.

The chain links TRBV18 to TRBJ1-6; weak D call: TRBD1 (6 bases). Germline V gives CDR1 KGHSH, CDR2 LQKENI. This CDR3 contains 14 residues. With 4 bases removed from V and 6 bases from J, the gap between germline ends came to 10 bases. CDR3 region: CASSRDKVNSPLHF. Written as DNA, the CDR3 is TGTGCCAGCTCACGGGACAAGGTTAATTCACCCCTCCACTTT.

This clone is a singleton in its sample. This chain joins TRBV5-5 and TRBJ2-1; 11 nucleotides align to TRBD1. Per germline, CDR1 SGHKS and CDR2 YYEKEE (reference sequence). J gave up 4 bases and V 0 bases, and 6 bases lay outside the gene matches. CDR3 length: 17 residues. The CDR3: CASSLAPGTGGYNEQFF. In DNA, the CDR3 is TGTGCCAGCAGCTTGGCCCCCGGGACAGGGGGGTACAATGAGCAGTTCTTC.

V and J are TRBV4-3 and TRBJ2-2; no clear D. The V end lost 0 bases, the J end lost 1 base, and 18 bases lay between the germline ends. The CDR3 is made up of 19 amino acids. CDR1 is LGHNA, CDR2 YSLEER, per germline. CDR3 sequence (DNA): TGCGCCAGCAGCCAAGAGCCCACGGCGGCAGAGAAGAACACCGGGGAGCTGTTTTTT. Translation: CASSQEPTAAEKNTGELFF.

This sequence joins TRBV19 and TRBJ1-6, with D unclear. Germline lookup yields CDR1 LNHDA and CDR2 SQIVND (reference sequence). This CDR3 is 15 amino acids long. V dropped 3 bases and J dropped 0 bases, with 6 bases sitting between them. CDR3 amino acids: CASSIQNSYNSPLHF. The CDR3 DNA sequence: TGTGCCAGTAGTATTCAGAACTCCTATAATTCACCCCTCCACTTT.

The V call is TRBV7-9, the J call TRBJ1-2, with D possibly being TRBD1 (6 bases). V lost 5 bases and J lost 4, with 11 bases in between. Germline CDR1 SEHNR, CDR2 FQNEAQ (reference sequence). The CDR3 spans 13 residues. DNA for the CDR3: TGTGCCAGCAGCCCCACAGGGCGCTATGGCTACACCTTC. It codes for CASSPTGRYGYTF. The full variable domain, rest sourced from reference TRBV7-9 and TRBJ1-2, is DTGVSQNPRHKITKRGQNVTFRCDPISEHNRLYWYRQTLGQGPEFLTYFQNEAQLEKSRLLSDRFSAERPKGSFSTLEIQRTEQGDSAMYLCASSPTGRYGYTFGSGTRLTVV.

Written as DNA, the CDR3 is TGTGCCAGCAGCGTTATAACCGACTTCTCCTACGAGCAGTACTTC. Translation gives CASSVITDFSYEQYF. This sequence joins TRBV28 and TRBJ2-7; D is unclear. V lost 6 bases, J lost 0 bases, and 15 bases lay in between. Germline CDR1 reads MDHEN; CDR2 reads SYDVKM. The CDR3 loop spans 15 amino acids.

This chain joins TRBV5-6 and TRBJ1-6, with 10 bases matching TRBD1. The CDR3 has 16 residues. Trimming at V came to 3 bases and at J to 7 bases, leaving 7 bases not matched to a gene. The germline CDR1 and CDR2 sequences are SGHDT and YYEEEE. CDR3 bases: TGTGCCAGCAGCTACGCCCCGGGACAGGGGAATTCACCCCTCCACTTT. Protein product: CASSYAPGQGNSPLHF.

J is TRBJ1-2 and V is TRBV4-1; D is uncertain. The CDR3 spans 13 residues. The V and J ends lost 0 bases and 3 bases respectively, with 5 bases between them. Germline V gives CDR1 MGHRA, CDR2 YSYEKL. DNA for the CDR3: TGCGCCAGCAGCCAAGACGGGGACTATGGCTACACCTTC. Amino acids: CASSQDGDYGYTF.

J is TRBJ1-1 and V is TRBV24-1, with D perhaps matching TRBD1 (6 bases). The germline gives CDR1 KGHDR, CDR2 SFDVKD. The CDR3 runs 13 residues. V gave up 7 bases and J gave up 1 base, with 9 bases separating them. CDR3 region: CATRGGTNTEAFF. In DNA, the CDR3 is TGTGCCACCAGAGGGGGAACGAACACTGAAGCTTTCTTT.

The chain uses TRBV3-1 (or the pseudogene TRBV3-2) and TRBJ1-1; 11 bases are shared with TRBD1. Germline V gene data show CDR1 as LGHDT and CDR2 as YNNKEL (reference sequence). The ends lost 5 bases at V and 10 bases at J; junction bases unmatched: 6. This CDR3 comprises 13 residues. Here the CDR3 reads CASSGYGTGGAFF. The CDR3, as DNA: TGTGCCAGCAGCGGCTATGGGACAGGGGGAGCTTTCTTT.

As DNA, the CDR3 is TGCGCCAGCAGCCCAGGACCAGGGGTTCGTGGAAACACCATATATTTT. Translated: CASSPGPGVRGNTIYF. V gene TRBV4-1 combines with J gene TRBJ1-3; tentative D call: TRBD1 (6 bases). The germline V gene encodes CDR1 MGHRA and CDR2 YSYEKL. There are 16 residues in the CDR3. V was trimmed by 4 bases and J by 3 bases, leaving 16 bases between them.